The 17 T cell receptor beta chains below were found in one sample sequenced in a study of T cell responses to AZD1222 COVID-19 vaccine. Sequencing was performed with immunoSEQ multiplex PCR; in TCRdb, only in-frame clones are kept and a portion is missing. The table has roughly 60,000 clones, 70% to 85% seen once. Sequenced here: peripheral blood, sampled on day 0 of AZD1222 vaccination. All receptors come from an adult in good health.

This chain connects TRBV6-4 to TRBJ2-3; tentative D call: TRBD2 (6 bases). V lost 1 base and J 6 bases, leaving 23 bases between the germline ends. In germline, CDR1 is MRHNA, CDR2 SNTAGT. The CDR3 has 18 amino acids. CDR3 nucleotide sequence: TGTGCCAGCAGTGACTACCCCTCTAACGGGAGCGTCATGGATACGCAGTATTTT. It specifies CASSDYPSNGSVMDTQYF.

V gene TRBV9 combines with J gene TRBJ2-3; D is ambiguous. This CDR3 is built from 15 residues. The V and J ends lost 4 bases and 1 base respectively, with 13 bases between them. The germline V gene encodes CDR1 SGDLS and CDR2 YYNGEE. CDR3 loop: CASSYGSPGTDTQYF. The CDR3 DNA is TGTGCCAGCAGCTACGGATCCCCGGGCACAGATACGCAGTATTTT. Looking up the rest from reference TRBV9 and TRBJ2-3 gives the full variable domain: DSGVTQTPKHLITATGQRVTLRCSPRSGDLSVYWYQQSLDQGLQFLIQYYNGEERAKGNILERFSAQQFPDLHSELNLSSLELGDSALYFCASSYGSPGTDTQYFGPGTRLTVL.

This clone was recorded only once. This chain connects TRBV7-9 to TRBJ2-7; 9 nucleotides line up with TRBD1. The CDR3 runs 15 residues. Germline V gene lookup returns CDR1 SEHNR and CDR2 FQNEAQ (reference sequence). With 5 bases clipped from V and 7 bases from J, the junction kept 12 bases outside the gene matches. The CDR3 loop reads CASSDSGTGSSEQYF. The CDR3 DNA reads TGTGCCAGCAGCGACTCCGGGACAGGGTCTTCTGAGCAGTACTTC.

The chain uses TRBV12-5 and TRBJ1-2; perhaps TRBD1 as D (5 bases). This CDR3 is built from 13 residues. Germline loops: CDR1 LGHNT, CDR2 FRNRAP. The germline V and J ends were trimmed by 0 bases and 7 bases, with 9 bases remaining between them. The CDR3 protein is CASGLVLGGGYTF. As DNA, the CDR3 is TGTGCTAGTGGTTTGGTACTCGGGGGTGGCTACACCTTC.

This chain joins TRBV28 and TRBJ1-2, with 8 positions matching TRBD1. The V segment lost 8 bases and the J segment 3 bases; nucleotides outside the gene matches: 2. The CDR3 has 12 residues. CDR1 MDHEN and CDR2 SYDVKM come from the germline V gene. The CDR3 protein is CASSGGDYGYTF. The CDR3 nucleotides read TGTGCCAGCTCAGGGGGCGACTATGGCTACACCTTC.

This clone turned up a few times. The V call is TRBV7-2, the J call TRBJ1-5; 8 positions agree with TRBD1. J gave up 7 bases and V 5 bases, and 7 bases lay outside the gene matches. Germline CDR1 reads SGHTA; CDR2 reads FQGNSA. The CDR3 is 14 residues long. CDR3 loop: CASSTDRARQPQHF. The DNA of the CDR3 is TGTGCCAGCAGCACGGACAGGGCGCGACAGCCCCAGCATTTT. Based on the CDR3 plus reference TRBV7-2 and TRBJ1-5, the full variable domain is GAGVSQSPSNKVTEKGKDVELRCDPISGHTALYWYRQSLGQGLEFLIYFQGNSAPDKSGLPSDRFSAERTGGSVSTLTIQRTQQEDSAVYLCASSTDRARQPQHFGDGTRLSIL.

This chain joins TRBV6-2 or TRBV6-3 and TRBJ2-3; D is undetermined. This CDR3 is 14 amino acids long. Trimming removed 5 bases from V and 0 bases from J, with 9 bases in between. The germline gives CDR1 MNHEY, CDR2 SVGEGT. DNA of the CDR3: TGTGCCAGCAGTGAGGACCTAAGCACAGATACGCAGTATTTT. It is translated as CASSEDLSTDTQYF.

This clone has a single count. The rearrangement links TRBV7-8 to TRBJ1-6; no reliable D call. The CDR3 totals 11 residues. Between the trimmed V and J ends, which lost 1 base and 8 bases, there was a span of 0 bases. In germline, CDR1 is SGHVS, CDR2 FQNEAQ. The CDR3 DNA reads TGTGCCAGCAGCTTAGATTCACCCCTCCACTTT. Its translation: CASSLDSPLHF. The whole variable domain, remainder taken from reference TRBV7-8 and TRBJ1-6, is GAGVSQSPRYKVAKRGQDVALRCDPISGHVSLFWYQQALGQGPEFLTYFQNEAQLDKSGLPSDRFFAERPEGSVSTLKIQRTQQEDSAVYLCASSLDSPLHFGNGTRLTVT.

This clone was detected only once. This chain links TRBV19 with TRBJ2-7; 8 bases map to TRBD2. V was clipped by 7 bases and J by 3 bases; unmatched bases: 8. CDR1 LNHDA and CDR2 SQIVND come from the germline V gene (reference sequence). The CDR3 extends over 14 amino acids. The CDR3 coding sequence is TGTGCCAGTACCGAAACTAGCGGCCGCTACGAGCAGTACTTC. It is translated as CASTETSGRYEQYF.

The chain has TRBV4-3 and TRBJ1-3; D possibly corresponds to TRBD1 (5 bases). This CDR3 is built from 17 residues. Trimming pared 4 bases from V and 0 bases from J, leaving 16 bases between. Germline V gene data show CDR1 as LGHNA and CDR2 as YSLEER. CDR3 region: CASSRTGDRLSGNTIYF. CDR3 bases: TGCGCCAGCAGCCGAACTGGCGACAGACTCTCTGGAAACACCATATATTTT.

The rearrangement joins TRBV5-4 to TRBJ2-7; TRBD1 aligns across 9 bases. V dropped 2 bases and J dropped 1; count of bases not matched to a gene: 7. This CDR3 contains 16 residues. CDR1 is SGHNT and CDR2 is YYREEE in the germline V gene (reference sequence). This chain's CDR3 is CASSLNRGRGSYEQYV. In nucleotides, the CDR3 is TGTGCCAGCAGCTTAAACAGGGGGCGGGGGTCCTACGAGCAGTACGTC.

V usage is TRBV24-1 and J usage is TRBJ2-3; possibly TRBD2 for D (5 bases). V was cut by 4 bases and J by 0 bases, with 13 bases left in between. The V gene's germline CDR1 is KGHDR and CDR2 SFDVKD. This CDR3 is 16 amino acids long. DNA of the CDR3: TGTGCCACCAGTGACCTCGGGGTGTCTAGCACAGATACGCAGTATTTT. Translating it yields CATSDLGVSSTDTQYF.

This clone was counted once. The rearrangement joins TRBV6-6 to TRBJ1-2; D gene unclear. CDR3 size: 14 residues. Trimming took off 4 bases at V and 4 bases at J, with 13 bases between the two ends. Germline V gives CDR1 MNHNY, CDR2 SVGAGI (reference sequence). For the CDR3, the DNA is TGTGCCAGCAGTTGGCCCCAAGTTAGCTATGGCTACACCTTC. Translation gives CASSWPQVSYGYTF.

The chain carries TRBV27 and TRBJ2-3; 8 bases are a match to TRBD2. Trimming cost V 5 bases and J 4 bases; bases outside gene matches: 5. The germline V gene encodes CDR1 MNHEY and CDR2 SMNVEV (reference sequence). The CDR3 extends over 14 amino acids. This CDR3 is CASSSMGLADTQYF. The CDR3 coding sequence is TGTGCCAGCAGTAGTATGGGACTAGCAGATACGCAGTATTTT.

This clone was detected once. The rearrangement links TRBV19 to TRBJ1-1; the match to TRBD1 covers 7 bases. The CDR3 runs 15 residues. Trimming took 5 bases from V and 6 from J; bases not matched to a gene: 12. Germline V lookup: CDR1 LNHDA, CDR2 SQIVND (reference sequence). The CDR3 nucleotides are TGTGCCAGTAGTGCCAACAGGGGCGGTATCCCTGAAGCTTTCTTT. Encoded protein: CASSANRGGIPEAFF.

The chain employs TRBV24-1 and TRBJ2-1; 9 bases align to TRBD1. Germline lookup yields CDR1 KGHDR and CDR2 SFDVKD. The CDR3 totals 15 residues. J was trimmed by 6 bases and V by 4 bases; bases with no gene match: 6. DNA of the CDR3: TGTGCCACCAGTGACTGGGACAGGGATAGCAATGAGCAGTTCTTC. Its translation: CATSDWDRDSNEQFF.

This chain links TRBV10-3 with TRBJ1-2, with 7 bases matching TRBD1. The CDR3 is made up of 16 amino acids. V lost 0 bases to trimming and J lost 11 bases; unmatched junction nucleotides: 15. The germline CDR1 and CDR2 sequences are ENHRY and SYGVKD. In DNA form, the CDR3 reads TGTGCCATCAGTGAGTCTAACCTGGGGCAGGGGGAGAGTTACACCTTC. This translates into CAISESNLGQGESYTF.